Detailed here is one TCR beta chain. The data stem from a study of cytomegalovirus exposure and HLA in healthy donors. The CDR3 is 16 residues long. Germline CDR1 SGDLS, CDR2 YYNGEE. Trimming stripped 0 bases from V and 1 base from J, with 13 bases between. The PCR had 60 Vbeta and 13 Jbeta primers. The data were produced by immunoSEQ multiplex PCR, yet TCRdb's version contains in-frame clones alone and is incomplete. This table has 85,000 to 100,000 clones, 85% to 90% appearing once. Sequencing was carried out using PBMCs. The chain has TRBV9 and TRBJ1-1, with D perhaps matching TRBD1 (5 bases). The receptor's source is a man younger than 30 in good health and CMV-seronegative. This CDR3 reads CASSVEPGGKNTEAFF. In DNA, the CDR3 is TGTGCCAGCAGCGTAGAACCGGGGGGTAAGAACACTGAAGCTTTCTTT.